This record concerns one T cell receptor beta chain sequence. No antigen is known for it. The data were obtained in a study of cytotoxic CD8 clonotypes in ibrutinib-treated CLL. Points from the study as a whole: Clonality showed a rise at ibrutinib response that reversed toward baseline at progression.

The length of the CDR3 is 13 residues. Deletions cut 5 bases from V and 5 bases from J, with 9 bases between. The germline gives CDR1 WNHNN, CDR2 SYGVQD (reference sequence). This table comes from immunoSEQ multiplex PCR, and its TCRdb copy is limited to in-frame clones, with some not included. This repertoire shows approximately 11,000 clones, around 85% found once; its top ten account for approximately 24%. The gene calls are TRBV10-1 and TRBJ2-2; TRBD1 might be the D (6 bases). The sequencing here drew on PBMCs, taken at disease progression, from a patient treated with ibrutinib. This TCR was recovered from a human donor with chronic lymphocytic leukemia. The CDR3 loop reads CASSKGQTGELFF. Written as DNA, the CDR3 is TGCGCCAGCAGTAAAGGACAGACCGGGGAGCTGTTTTTT.